Shown below are 20 T cell receptor beta chains from a single sample sequenced in a study of Ad26.COV2.S vaccination and SARS-CoV-2 variants. Treatment reported: about 20 received Ad26.COV2.S at low or high dose, single or two shots; 5 received placebo; per-sample allocation not given. Day 63 after the first vaccine or placebo injection was the time point for sampling. Profiling relied on immunoSEQ multiplex PCR, and the TCRdb table lists in-frame clones only, not all of them. The sample shows about 350,000 clones, around 84% of them seen only once. The sample consisted of peripheral blood, taken in a trial of Ad26.COV2.S vaccine versus placebo. Source of these receptors: a person aged 18-60 years who received the Ad26.COV2.S COVID-19 vaccine or a placebo.

This clone was seen just once. The chain combines TRBV6-2 or TRBV6-3 with TRBJ2-3, with a possible D match to TRBD1 (5 bases). Germline V CDR1 and CDR2: MNHEY, SVGEGT. V was pared by 2 bases and J by 9 bases, with 12 bases between. CDR3 length equals 13 residues. For the CDR3, the DNA is TGTGCCAGCAGTTACGAACGACAGACCACGCAGTATTTT. It translates to CASSYERQTTQYF.

This rearrangement joins TRBV5-6 to TRBJ2-1; D is possibly TRBD2 (6 bases). V dropped 4 bases and J dropped 8 bases, with 22 bases sitting between them. The length of the CDR3 is 16 residues. Germline CDR1 SGHDT, CDR2 YYEEEE. The CDR3 region is CASSRRELGGFDEQFF. The CDR3 bases are TGTGCCAGCAGCCGCCGGGAGTTGGGTGGGTTCGATGAGCAGTTCTTC.

This clone was observed a few times. The rearrangement uses TRBV2 and TRBJ1-4; the D is unclear. V was trimmed by 1 base and J by 0 bases, leaving 6 bases between them. CDR1 and CDR2 (germline): SNHLY, FYNNEI. CDR3 length equals 15 residues. The chain's CDR3 is CASSEGTATNEKLFF. The CDR3 DNA follows: TGTGCCAGCAGTGAAGGGACCGCAACTAATGAAAAACTGTTTTTT.

This clone was detected many times. This chain joins TRBV18 and TRBJ2-2; 9 bases map to TRBD1. CDR3 length: 16 residues. V lost 8 bases, J lost 6 bases, and 13 bases stayed unmatched. CDR1 is KGHSH, CDR2 LQKENI, per germline. CDR3 DNA: TGTGCCAGCCCGCACCCGGGACAGGGTGCATCCGGGGAGCTGTTTTTT. It is translated as CASPHPGQGASGELFF.

The chain links TRBV5-1 to TRBJ2-5; D not resolved. Germline CDR1 SGHRS, CDR2 YFSETQ. This CDR3 region has 12 residues. V shed 4 bases and J shed 5 bases, with 9 bases lying between them. The CDR3 protein is CASSQEFETQYF. CDR3 DNA sequence: TGCGCCAGCAGCCAGGAGTTCGAGACCCAGTACTTC.

In nucleotides, the CDR3 is TGCGCCAGCAAGGGCGGGCCCGAAAACACTGAAGCTTTCTTT. As protein: CASKGGPENTEAFF. The rearrangement uses TRBV5-1 and TRBJ1-1; D not certain. V was pared by 6 bases and J by 2 bases, with 14 bases between. There are 14 residues in the CDR3. Germline V gives CDR1 SGHRS, CDR2 YFSETQ.

CDR3 residues: CASSESLEQYEQYF. As DNA, the CDR3 is TGCGCCAGCAGTGAGTCGCTCGAACAGTACGAGCAGTACTTC. V gene TRBV10-2 combines with J gene TRBJ2-7; the D is unclear. CDR1 WSHSY and CDR2 SAAADI come from the germline V gene. The CDR3 runs 14 residues. V lost 0 bases, J lost 4 bases, and 10 bases lay in between.

The chain has TRBV7-7 and TRBJ2-2; the D gene is possibly TRBD1 (6 bases). The CDR3 loop spans 14 amino acids. V was clipped by 4 bases and J by 7 bases, with 13 bases between them. Germline lookup yields CDR1 SSHAT and CDR2 FNYEAQ (reference sequence). CDR3 bases: TGTGCCAGCAGCTCCAGCACAGGGTTCGGGGAGCTGTTTTTT. This sequence encodes CASSSSTGFGELFF.

The genes are TRBV11-2 and TRBJ2-5; D is uncertain. CDR1 is SGHAT and CDR2 is FQNNGV in the germline V gene. The V and J ends lost 6 bases and 2 bases respectively, with 7 bases between them. CDR3 length equals 12 residues. The CDR3 reads CASRRIQETQYF. The CDR3 DNA follows: TGTGCCAGCAGACGGATACAAGAGACCCAGTACTTC.

The CDR3 bases are TGTGCCATCAGTGAGTCCGGGGGGTACGAGCAGTACTTC. Translation gives CAISESGGYEQYF. The chain combines TRBV10-3 with TRBJ2-7; 7 bases are a match to TRBD2. This CDR3 comprises 13 residues. Germline V CDR1 and CDR2: ENHRY, SYGVKD. V dropped 0 bases and J dropped 4; count of bases not matched to a gene: 0.

The chain carries TRBV9 and TRBJ2-5; tentatively, D is TRBD2 (5 bases). Germline CDR1 is SGDLS and CDR2 is YYNGEE. The CDR3 totals 16 residues. The V end lost 0 bases, the J end lost 4 bases, and 16 bases lay between the germline ends. The DNA for the CDR3 is TGTGCCAGCAGCGTAGGGCTAGCCCCTCGAGGAGAGACCCAGTACTTC. This sequence encodes CASSVGLAPRGETQYF.

The CDR3 loop is CASRLTGTDEQYF. The CDR3 DNA sequence: TGTGCCAGCAGGTTAACCGGGACAGACGAGCAGTACTTC. The chain has TRBV6-5 and TRBJ2-7; 7 bases match TRBD1. The CDR3 loop spans 13 amino acids. The V segment lost 6 bases and the J segment 5 bases; nucleotides outside the gene matches: 7. Germline values: CDR1 MNHEY, CDR2 SVGAGI.

The V and J genes are TRBV7-9 and TRBJ1-1; TRBD1 aligns across 7 bases. The J segment lost 2 bases and the V segment lost 2 bases, leaving 11 bases of the junction unmatched. Germline V gene lookup returns CDR1 SEHNR and CDR2 FQNEAQ (reference sequence). The CDR3 is made up of 17 amino acids. The CDR3 nucleotides read TGTGCCAGCAGCTTACCTGGCGGGGGACAGCCAAACACTGAAGCTTTCTTT. Translated, it gives CASSLPGGGQPNTEAFF.

This clone has at least ten counts. The chain combines TRBV2 with TRBJ1-2; D gene uncertain. The V and J ends lost 4 bases and 4 bases respectively, with 13 bases between them. Germline loops: CDR1 SNHLY, CDR2 FYNNEI. The CDR3 is 14 residues long. The CDR3 sequence is CASSGWTGSYGYTF. CDR3 nucleotides: TGTGCCAGCAGTGGTTGGACGGGATCCTATGGCTACACCTTC.

The rearrangement joins TRBV2 to TRBJ2-7; D ambiguous. The CDR3 has 11 amino acids. CDR1 and CDR2 (germline): SNHLY, FYNNEI. V lost 7 bases to trimming and J lost 3 bases, with 7 bases between them. The CDR3 DNA sequence: TGTGCCAGCACCGTGGGCTACGAGCAGTACTTC. Its translation is CASTVGYEQYF. The variable domain in full, with the rest retrieved from reference TRBV2 and TRBJ2-7, is EPEVTQTPSHQVTQMGQEVILRCVPISNHLYFYWYRQILGQKVEFLVSFYNNEISEKSEIFDDQFSVERPDGSNFTLKIRSTKLEDSAMYFCASTVGYEQYFGPGTRLTVT.

The chain combines TRBV25-1 with TRBJ1-1; D possibly corresponds to TRBD1 (6 bases). Germline CDR1 MGHDK, CDR2 SYGVNS. Trimming stripped 6 bases from V and 6 bases from J, with 20 bases between. The length of the CDR3 is 15 residues. For the CDR3, the DNA is TGTGCCAGCAGGGTTCGATCGGGGGCGAGCGCTGAAGCTTTCTTT. Translation gives CASRVRSGASAEAFF.

This sequence joins TRBV9 and TRBJ2-2; D possibly corresponds to TRBD2 (6 bases). CDR1 is SGDLS, CDR2 YYNGEE, per germline. Trimming stripped 2 bases from V and 6 bases from J, with 14 bases between. The CDR3 runs to 15 residues. The CDR3 region is CASSVSTGVAGELFF. The DNA of the CDR3 is TGTGCCAGCAGCGTTAGCACGGGGGTGGCCGGGGAGCTGTTTTTT.

The chain recombines TRBV28 with TRBJ2-1, with 9 positions matching TRBD2. Trimming removed 5 bases from V and 0 bases from J; junction bases left unmatched: 8. Germline lookup yields CDR1 MDHEN and CDR2 SYDVKM. CDR3 length: 17 residues. The chain's CDR3 is CASSPLLAGSSYNEQFF. The CDR3 DNA is TGTGCCAGCAGTCCCCTACTAGCGGGCAGCTCCTACAATGAGCAGTTCTTC.

V usage is TRBV28 and J usage is TRBJ2-6, with D uncertain. Germline-derived CDR1 and CDR2 are MDHEN and SYDVKM. Trimming cost V 4 bases and J 0 bases, with 4 bases left between them. This CDR3 spans 14 amino acids. DNA of the CDR3: TGTGCCAGCAGTTGGTTCTCTGGGGCCAACGTCCTGACTTTC. Its protein is CASSWFSGANVLTF.

This clone has ten or more counts. This sequence joins TRBV5-6 and TRBJ1-2, with TRBD1 as a possible D gene (6 bases). Germline-derived CDR1 and CDR2 are SGHDT and YYEEEE. V was shortened by 4 bases and J by 8 bases, with 15 bases between the two germline ends. This CDR3 spans 13 amino acids. CDR3 nucleotides: TGTGCCAGCAGCAATAGGAGGGGGGACGGCTACACCTTC. Protein: CASSNRRGDGYTF.